A single sample gave rise to the 24 T cell receptor beta chains below, sequenced in a study of tumor-infiltrating lymphocytes in localized non-small cell lung cancer. Sequencing used immunoSEQ multiplex PCR; TCRdb keeps in-frame clones, though not all of them. The sample holds approximately 11,000 clones; about three fifths are singletons and the top ten take approximately 10%. The sequencing input was lung tumor tissue. The receptors here all came from a human donor with non-small cell lung cancer.

This chain links TRBV7-2 with TRBJ2-7, with 8 bases fitting TRBD2. The CDR3 loop spans 16 amino acids. V lost 5 bases to trimming and J lost 2 bases; unmatched junction nucleotides: 11. The V gene's germline CDR1 is SGHTA and CDR2 FQGNSA. This CDR3 is CASSPQRVAGTYEQYF. CDR3 bases: TGTGCCAGCAGCCCTCAAAGGGTAGCGGGGACCTACGAGCAGTACTTC. The full variable domain, its missing parts supplied by reference TRBV7-2 and TRBJ2-7, is GAGVSQSPSNKVTEKGKDVELRCDPISGHTALYWYRQSLGQGLEFLIYFQGNSAPDKSGLPSDRFSAERTGGSVSTLTIQRTQQEDSAVYLCASSPQRVAGTYEQYFGPGTRLTVT.

The V call is TRBV9, the J call TRBJ1-2, with D hard to call. The ends were cut back, 0 bases at V and 4 bases at J, with 10 bases in the middle. This CDR3 region has 14 residues. Germline lookup yields CDR1 SGDLS and CDR2 YYNGEE. CDR3 bases: TGTGCCAGCAGCGTAGTGAGACTGACCTATGGCTACACCTTC. Translating gives CASSVVRLTYGYTF.

J is TRBJ2-2 and V is TRBV13; TRBD2 might be the D (7 bases). Germline values: CDR1 PRHDT, CDR2 FYEKMQ (reference sequence). V was pared by 2 bases and J by 7 bases, with 17 bases between. CDR3 size: 16 residues. The CDR3 DNA sequence: TGTGCCAGCAGCTTAATGCGGGGGCTACTGCTCGGGGAGCTGTTTTTT. Translated: CASSLMRGLLLGELFF. Filled out from reference TRBV13 and TRBJ2-2, the complete variable domain reads AAGVIQSPRHLIKEKRETATLKCYPIPRHDTVYWYQQGPGQDPQFLISFYEKMQSDKGSIPDRFSAQQFSDYHSELNMSSLELGDSALYFCASSLMRGLLLGELFFGEGSRLTVL.

The chain combines TRBV2 with TRBJ2-1; TRBD2 aligns across 7 bases. The CDR3 extends over 14 amino acids. Germline V CDR1 and CDR2: SNHLY, FYNNEI. Trimming at V came to 2 bases and at J to 7 bases, leaving 5 bases not matched to a gene. Here the CDR3 DNA reads TGTGCCAGCAGTGAATTGTGGGGGGGGAATGAGCAGTTCTTC. Encoded protein: CASSELWGGNEQFF.

The V call is TRBV11-3, the J call TRBJ2-1, with 10 bases matching TRBD2. The V gene end was trimmed by 5 bases and the J gene end by 10 bases; junction bases not matched to a gene: 14. Germline values: CDR1 SGHNT, CDR2 YENEEA. The CDR3 length is 16 residues. The CDR3 sequence is CASSPPRLAGLEEQFF. DNA for the CDR3: TGTGCCAGCAGCCCCCCCCGACTAGCGGGTTTAGAAGAGCAGTTCTTC.

The table lists this clone with a count of one. This chain links TRBV29-1 with TRBJ2-1, with a weak D call TRBD2 (6 bases). The CDR3 has 12 amino acids. Per the germline V gene, CDR1 is SQVTM and CDR2 is ANQGSEA. Trimming shortened V by 3 bases and J by 9 bases, and 12 bases separated the two germline ends. CDR3 sequence reads: CSVDSGGVEQFF. The CDR3 DNA is TGCAGCGTTGATAGCGGTGGTGTTGAGCAGTTCTTC.

This chain links TRBV29-1 with TRBJ2-5; D is unclear. Germline V gene data show CDR1 as SQVTM and CDR2 as ANQGSEA. The CDR3 extends over 13 amino acids. V was clipped by 4 bases and J by 1 base, with 10 bases between them. CDR3 in amino acids: CSVGMAPQETQYF. DNA of the CDR3: TGCAGCGTTGGGATGGCGCCCCAAGAGACCCAGTACTTC. Together with reference TRBV29-1 and TRBJ2-5, the CDR3 gives the full variable domain: SAVISQKPSRDICQRGTSLTIQCQVDSQVTMMFWYRQQPGQSLTLIATANQGSEATYESGFVIDKFPISRPNLTFSTLTVSNMSPEDSSIYLCSVGMAPQETQYFGPGTRLLVL.

This chain joins TRBV5-1 and TRBJ2-7, with TRBD2 matching over 14 bases. CDR1 SGHRS and CDR2 YFSETQ come from the germline V gene. The CDR3 consists of 15 residues. V lost 4 bases, J lost 7 bases, and 7 bases stayed unmatched. CDR3 amino acids: CASSTGLAGAWEQYF. The CDR3 DNA reads TGCGCCAGCAGCACGGGACTAGCGGGAGCGTGGGAGCAGTACTTC.

The chain uses TRBV7-2 and TRBJ2-1; tentatively, D is TRBD2 (5 bases). The CDR3 is made up of 14 amino acids. Trimming pared 1 base from V and 7 bases from J, leaving 11 bases between. CDR1 is SGHTA and CDR2 is FQGNSA in the germline V gene. The CDR3 region is CASSLDGRGNEQFF. CDR3 sequence (DNA): TGTGCCAGCAGCTTAGACGGACGCGGGAATGAGCAGTTCTTC.

The V gene is TRBV5-5, the J gene TRBJ1-5; 8 positions match TRBD1. CDR1 is SGHKS and CDR2 is YYEKEE in the germline V gene (reference sequence). The length of the CDR3 is 16 residues. J was trimmed by 3 bases and V by 2 bases; bases with no gene match: 7. In nucleotides, the CDR3 is TGTGCCAGCAGCTTATTACAGGGGGTATCCAATCAGCCCCAGCATTTT. It yields the protein CASSLLQGVSNQPQHF. Filled out from reference TRBV5-5 and TRBJ1-5, the complete variable domain reads DAGVTQSPTHLIKTRGQQVTLRCSPISGHKSVSWYQQVLGQGPQFIFQYYEKEERGRGNFPDRFSARQFPNYSSELNVNALLLGDSALYLCASSLLQGVSNQPQHFGDGTRLSIL.

V gene TRBV6-6 combines with J gene TRBJ2-7, with D possibly called TRBD1 or TRBD2 (5 bases each). The germline gives CDR1 MNHNY, CDR2 SVGAGI (reference sequence). This CDR3 has 15 amino acids. Trimming left V 7 bases short and J 2 bases short, with 18 bases between. The CDR3 loop is CASNSEGTGPYEQYF. Written as DNA, the CDR3 is TGTGCCAGCAATTCTGAGGGGACGGGACCCTACGAGCAGTACTTC.

This chain connects TRBV10-3 to TRBJ1-2; TRBD1 matches at 7 bases. J lost 7 bases, V lost 8 bases, and 16 bases had no gene match. Germline CDR1 and CDR2: ENHRY and SYGVKD. The CDR3 covers 15 residues. The chain's CDR3 is CAIGQNTGVLSGYTF. The DNA for the CDR3 is TGTGCCATCGGACAAAACACAGGGGTCTTAAGTGGCTACACCTTC.

This chain connects TRBV7-9 to TRBJ1-1; TRBD1 aligns across 10 bases. The CDR3 sequence is 14 residues long. The germline V gene has CDR1 SEHNR and CDR2 FQNEAQ (reference sequence). V was clipped by 5 bases and J by 5 bases; unmatched bases: 5. The CDR3: CASSRQGAGTEAFF. The CDR3 region has the DNA TGTGCCAGCAGCCGACAGGGGGCGGGTACTGAAGCTTTCTTT.

The chain carries TRBV7-9 and TRBJ2-1, with D possibly TRBD2 on 5 matching bases. The CDR3 loop spans 12 amino acids. Trimming left V 3 bases short and J 9 bases short, with 9 bases between. Germline values: CDR1 SEHNR, CDR2 FQNEAQ (reference sequence). The CDR3 loop is CASSFAGGEQFF. The CDR3 DNA sequence: TGTGCCAGCAGCTTTGCGGGTGGTGAGCAGTTCTTC.

This clone occurred a few times. This chain links TRBV18 with TRBJ2-5; D call uncertain. V lost 3 bases and J lost 0, with 11 bases in between. Germline V CDR1 and CDR2: KGHSH, LQKENI. CDR3 length: 15 amino acids. CDR3 in DNA: TGTGCCAGCTCACCTCGGCGGTGGGACCAAGAGACCCAGTACTTC. It is translated as CASSPRRWDQETQYF.

V is TRBV19 and J is TRBJ1-5; no clear D. V lost 2 bases, J lost 0 bases, and 5 bases lay in between. The CDR3 sequence is 14 residues long. CDR1 LNHDA and CDR2 SQIVND come from the germline V gene (reference sequence). This chain's CDR3 is CASSIRDSNQPQHF. Written as DNA, the CDR3 is TGTGCCAGTAGTATAAGAGATAGCAATCAGCCCCAGCATTTT.

The chain combines TRBV30 with TRBJ1-1; 7 nucleotides line up with TRBD1. Germline trimming cut 5 bases from V and 7 bases from J; bases unmatched to any gene: 4. The CDR3 spans 11 residues. Looked up from germline, CDR1 is GTSNPN and CDR2 is SVGIG (reference sequence). The CDR3 loop reads CAWDREGEAFF. In DNA, the CDR3 is TGTGCCTGGGACAGGGAGGGTGAAGCTTTCTTT. Full variable domain (remainder filled in from reference TRBV30 and TRBJ1-1): SQTIHQWPATLVQPVGSPLSLECTVEGTSNPNLYWYRQAAGRGLQLLFYSVGIGQISSEVPQNLSASRPQDRQFILSSKKLLLSDSGFYLCAWDREGEAFFGQGTRLTVV.

This clone is categorized as medium-sized. The gene calls are TRBV7-2 and TRBJ1-2; D remains ambiguous. The germline V gene has CDR1 SGHTA and CDR2 FQGNSA. Trimming took off 1 base at V and 3 bases at J, with 12 bases between the two ends. This CDR3 comprises 15 residues. The CDR3 nucleotides read TGTGCCAGCAGCTTAGTCCCTCTGAAGGACTATGGCTACACCTTC. Protein sequence: CASSLVPLKDYGYTF.

The chain carries TRBV7-2 and TRBJ2-7; a weak D match, TRBD2 (6 bases). The CDR3 has 14 amino acids. The germline V gene encodes CDR1 SGHTA and CDR2 FQGNSA. V was cut by 5 bases and J by 3 bases, with 14 bases left in between. The DNA for the CDR3 is TGTGCCAGCAGCGAGGGGCGGGACGGCTACGAGCAGTACTTC. Its translation: CASSEGRDGYEQYF. Full variable domain (rest looked up from reference TRBV7-2 and TRBJ2-7): GAGVSQSPSNKVTEKGKDVELRCDPISGHTALYWYRQSLGQGLEFLIYFQGNSAPDKSGLPSDRFSAERTGGSVSTLTIQRTQQEDSAVYLCASSEGRDGYEQYFGPGTRLTVT.

This clone was detected only once. V gene TRBV7-9 combines with J gene TRBJ2-7, with 7 positions matching TRBD2. Trimming took 5 bases from V and 2 from J; bases not matched to a gene: 9. The germline V gene has CDR1 SEHNR and CDR2 FQNEAQ (reference sequence). The CDR3 runs to 15 residues. The CDR3 nucleotides read TGTGCCAGCAGCCCATTGGGGCGGGGGACCTACGAGCAGTACTTC. The encoded protein is CASSPLGRGTYEQYF.

Within the sample, this clone is medium-sized. The V call is TRBV18, the J call TRBJ2-5; D uncertain. CDR3 length: 15 amino acids. The V gene's germline CDR1 is KGHSH and CDR2 LQKENI. Trimming stripped 2 bases from V and 1 base from J, with 11 bases between. CDR3 DNA: TGTGCCAGCTCACCATCGAGAATCCCCCAAGAGACCCAGTACTTC. Translation gives CASSPSRIPQETQYF.

This chain connects TRBV7-9 to TRBJ2-1; D gene uncertain. V dropped 3 bases and J dropped 8 bases, with 11 bases sitting between them. Germline CDR1 and CDR2: SEHNR and FQNEAQ (reference sequence). This CDR3 has 13 residues. CDR3 amino acids: CASSLDFPHEQFF. The CDR3 nucleotides read TGTGCCAGCAGCTTGGATTTCCCCCATGAGCAGTTCTTC.

This clone showed up just once. The gene calls are TRBV11-1 and TRBJ2-5; no clear D. The germline V and J ends were trimmed by 5 bases and 4 bases, with 14 bases remaining between them. Germline CDR1 and CDR2: SGHAT and FQDESV (reference sequence). This CDR3 has 14 amino acids. In DNA form, the CDR3 reads TGTGCCAGCAGCGCCCCCCGAGTCCTAGAGACCCAGTACTTC. Translating gives CASSAPRVLETQYF. The full variable domain, with the rest looked up from reference TRBV11-1 and TRBJ2-5, is EAEVAQSPRYKITEKSQAVAFWCDPISGHATLYWYRQILGQGPELLVQFQDESVVDDSQLPKDRFSAERLKGVDSTLKIQPAELGDSAMYLCASSAPRVLETQYFGPGTRLLVL.

This clone was counted only a few times. The chain has TRBV18 and TRBJ1-1, with 8 positions matching TRBD1. Losses at the gene ends were 6 bases for V and 4 bases for J; bases not matched to a gene: 7. The CDR3 is made up of 14 amino acids. The germline V gene has CDR1 KGHSH and CDR2 LQKENI. CDR3 bases: TGTGCCAGCTCGTCAATAACAGGGGGCACTGAAGCTTTCTTT. It yields the protein CASSSITGGTEAFF.